This paragraph reports one T cell receptor beta chain. The assay was immunoSEQ multiplex PCR, and TCRdb's table has in-frame clones only and misses some. The top ten hold about 0.27% of the sample, which has 80,000 to 95,000 clones, approximately 90% seen once. The data belong to a study of technical replicates of blood from a few donors. The CDR3 is made up of 15 amino acids. V lost 5 bases, J lost 2 bases, and 13 bases lay in between. In germline, CDR1 is MNHEY, CDR2 SVGAGI. The V call is TRBV6-5, the J call TRBJ2-1; no reliable D call. The sample comprised T cells isolated from PBMCs. The receptor's source is a human donor in good health. The DNA of the CDR3 is TGTGCCAGCAGTCCCCAATACACAGCCTACAATGAGCAGTTCTTC. Residues: CASSPQYTAYNEQFF.